This T cell receptor beta chain came from a study of control samples from healthy donors and cancer patients. This clone was seen a single time. CDR1 and CDR2 from the germline V gene are KGHSH and LQKENI. Trimming at V came to 4 bases and at J to 0 bases, leaving 10 bases not matched to a gene. The CDR3 spans 17 residues. Method: immunoSEQ multiplex PCR; TCRdb's copy keeps in-frame clones and lacks some. The repertoire holds over 100,000 clones, with 88% as singletons. The chain carries TRBV18 and TRBJ2-7; 9 bases are shared with TRBD1. Sequencing was performed on blood. This receptor was obtained from a man aged 40-55 years in good health. Here the CDR3 DNA reads TGTGCCAGCTCACGCAACCCCGGGACAGGGAGCTCCTACGAGCAGTACTTC. Translating it yields CASSRNPGTGSSYEQYF.